This T cell receptor beta chain was identified in a study of blood T cell repertoires in COVID-19. Study as a whole: Some COVID-19 samples were acute and others convalescent; all came from the United States, Italy and Spain. Sample material is recorded as cDNA or gDNA derived from T cells, B-cell-depleted T cells, or PBMCs.

The V segment lost 5 bases and the J segment 1 base; nucleotides outside the gene matches: 4. CDR3 length equals 14 residues. From germline, CDR1 is LGHDT and CDR2 YNNKEL (reference sequence). Original processing methods: Using reference gene primer amplification, nucleated cell counts were estimated. Clones were sequenced by immunoSEQ multiplex PCR, and TCRdb holds only the in-frame ones, with some missing. That table is the source of V, J and clone size, and D and trimming were worked out from the DNA. The table includes some 30,000 clones, 70% to 90% detected once. Source material: peripheral blood. The V call is TRBV3-1 (or the pseudogene TRBV3-2), the J call TRBJ2-5; 7 bases match TRBD2. This clonotype was sampled from a man in his 70s with active COVID-19. The CDR3 loop reads CASSWREIQETQYF. For the CDR3, the DNA is TGTGCCAGCAGCTGGCGGGAGATCCAAGAGACCCAGTACTTC.